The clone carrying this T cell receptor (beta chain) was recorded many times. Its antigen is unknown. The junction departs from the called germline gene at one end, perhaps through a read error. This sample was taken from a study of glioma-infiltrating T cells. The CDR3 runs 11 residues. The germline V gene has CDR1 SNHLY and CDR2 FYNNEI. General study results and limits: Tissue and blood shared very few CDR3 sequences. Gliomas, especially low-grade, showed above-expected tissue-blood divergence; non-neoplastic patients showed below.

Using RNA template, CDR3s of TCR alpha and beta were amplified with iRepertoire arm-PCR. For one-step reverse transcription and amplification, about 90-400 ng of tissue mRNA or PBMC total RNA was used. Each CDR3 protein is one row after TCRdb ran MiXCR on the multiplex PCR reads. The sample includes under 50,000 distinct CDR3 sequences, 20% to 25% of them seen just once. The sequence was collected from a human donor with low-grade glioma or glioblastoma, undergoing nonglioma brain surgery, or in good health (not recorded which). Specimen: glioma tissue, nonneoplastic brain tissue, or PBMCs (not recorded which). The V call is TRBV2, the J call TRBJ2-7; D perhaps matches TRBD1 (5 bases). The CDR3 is CGSDSSYEQYF. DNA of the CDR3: TGCGGATCTGACAGCTCCTACGAGCAGTACTTC.